This TCR beta chain appears in the sequencing data of a study of early T cells in non-severe SARS-CoV-2 infection. Study-wide context: The study sequenced bulk RNA from unsorted whole blood, with chains unpaired.

Molecules of cDNA were individually given unique molecular identifiers that were attached to them. TCRdb reprocessed the 5' RACE reads with MiXCR, giving one entry per CDR3 protein. The table has some 96,000 distinct CDR3 sequences, 13% seen once; the top ten hold about 2.3%. This clonotype showed up just a few times. Germline loops: CDR1 DFQATT, CDR2 SNEGSKA (reference sequence). V was clipped by 3 bases and J by 5 bases; unmatched bases: 8. CDR3 size: 14 residues. The sample consisted of whole blood. The chain links TRBV20-1 to TRBJ1-1, with TRBD1 matching 8 bases. The clonotype originates from an adult who was a healthcare worker with PCR-confirmed SARS-CoV-2 infection or an uninfected control (not recorded which). CDR3 protein: CSASRQGARTEAFF. CDR3 in DNA: TGCAGTGCTAGTAGGCAGGGGGCGCGAACTGAAGCTTTCTTT.